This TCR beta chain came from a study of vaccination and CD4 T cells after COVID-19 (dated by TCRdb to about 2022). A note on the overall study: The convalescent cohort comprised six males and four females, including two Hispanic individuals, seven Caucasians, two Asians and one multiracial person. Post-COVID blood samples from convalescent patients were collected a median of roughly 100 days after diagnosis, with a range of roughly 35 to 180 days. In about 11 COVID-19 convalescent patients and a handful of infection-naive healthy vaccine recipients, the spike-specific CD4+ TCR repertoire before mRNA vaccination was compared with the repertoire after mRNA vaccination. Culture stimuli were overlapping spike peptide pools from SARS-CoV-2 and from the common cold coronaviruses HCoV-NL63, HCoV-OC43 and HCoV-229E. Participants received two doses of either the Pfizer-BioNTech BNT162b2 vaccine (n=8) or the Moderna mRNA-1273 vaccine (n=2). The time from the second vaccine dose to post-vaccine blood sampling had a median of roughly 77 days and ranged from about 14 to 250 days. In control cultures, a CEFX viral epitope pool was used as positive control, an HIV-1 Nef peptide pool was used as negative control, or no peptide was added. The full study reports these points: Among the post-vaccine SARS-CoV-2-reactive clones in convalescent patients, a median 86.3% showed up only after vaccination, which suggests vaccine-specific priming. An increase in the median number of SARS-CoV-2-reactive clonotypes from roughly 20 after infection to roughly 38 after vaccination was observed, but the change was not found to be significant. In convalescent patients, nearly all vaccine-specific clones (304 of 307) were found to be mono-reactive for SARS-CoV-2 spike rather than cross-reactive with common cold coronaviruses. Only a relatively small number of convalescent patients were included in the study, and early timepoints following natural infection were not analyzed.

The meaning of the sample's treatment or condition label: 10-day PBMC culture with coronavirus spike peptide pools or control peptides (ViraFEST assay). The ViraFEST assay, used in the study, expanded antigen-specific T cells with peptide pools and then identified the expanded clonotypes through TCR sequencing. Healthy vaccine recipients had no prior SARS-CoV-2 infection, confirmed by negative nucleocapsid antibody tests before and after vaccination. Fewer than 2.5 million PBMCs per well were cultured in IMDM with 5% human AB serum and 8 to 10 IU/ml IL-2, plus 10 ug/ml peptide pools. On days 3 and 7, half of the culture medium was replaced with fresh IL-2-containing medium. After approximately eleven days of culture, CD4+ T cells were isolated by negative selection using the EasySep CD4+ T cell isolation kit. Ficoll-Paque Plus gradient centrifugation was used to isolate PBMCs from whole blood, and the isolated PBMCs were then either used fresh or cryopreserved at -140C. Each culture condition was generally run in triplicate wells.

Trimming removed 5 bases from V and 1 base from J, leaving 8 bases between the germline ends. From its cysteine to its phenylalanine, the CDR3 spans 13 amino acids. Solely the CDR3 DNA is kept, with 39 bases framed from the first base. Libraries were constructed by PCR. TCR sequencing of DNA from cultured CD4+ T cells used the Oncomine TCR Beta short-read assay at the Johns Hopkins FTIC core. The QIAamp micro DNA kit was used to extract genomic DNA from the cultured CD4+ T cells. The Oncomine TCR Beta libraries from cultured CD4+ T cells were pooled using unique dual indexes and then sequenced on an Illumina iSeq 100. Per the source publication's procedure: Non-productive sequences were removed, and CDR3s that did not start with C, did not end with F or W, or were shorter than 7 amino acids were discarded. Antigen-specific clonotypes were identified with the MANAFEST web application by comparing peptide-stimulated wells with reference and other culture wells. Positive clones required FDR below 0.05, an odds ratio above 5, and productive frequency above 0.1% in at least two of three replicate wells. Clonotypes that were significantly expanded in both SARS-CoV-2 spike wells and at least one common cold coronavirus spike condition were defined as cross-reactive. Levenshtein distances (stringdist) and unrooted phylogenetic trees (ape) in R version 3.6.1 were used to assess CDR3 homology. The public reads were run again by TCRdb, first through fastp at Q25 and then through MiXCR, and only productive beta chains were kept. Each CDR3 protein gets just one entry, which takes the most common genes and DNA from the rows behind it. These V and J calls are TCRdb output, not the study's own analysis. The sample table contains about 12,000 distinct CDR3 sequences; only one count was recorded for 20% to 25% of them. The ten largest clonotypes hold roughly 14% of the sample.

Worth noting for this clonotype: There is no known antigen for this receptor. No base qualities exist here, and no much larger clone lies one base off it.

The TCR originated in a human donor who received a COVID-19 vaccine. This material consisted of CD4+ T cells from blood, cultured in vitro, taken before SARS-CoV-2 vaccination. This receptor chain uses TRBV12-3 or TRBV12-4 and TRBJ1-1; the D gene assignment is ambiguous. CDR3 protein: CASSTNRNTEAFF. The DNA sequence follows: TGTGCCAGCAGTACCAACAGGAACACTGAAGCTTTCTTT.